These T cell receptor beta chains were read from a single sample in a study of T cells in Graves' hyperthyroidism and ophthalmopathy. TCRdb fed the multiplex PCR reads into MiXCR, producing one record per CDR3 protein. The sample lists under 250,000 distinct CDR3 sequences, about 25% occurring once. Input material: blood. Receptor source: a middle-aged woman with Graves' ophthalmopathy. The CDR3 runs from the conserved cysteine through the conserved F or W. A D gene is named only where the DNA matches it firmly. Only some rows state a clone size, as once, few, many or a class for expanded clones.

j_call v_call d_call clone_size cdr3_aa cdr3_nt
TRBJ2-3 TRBV7-9 - many CASSLVEFDTQYF TGTGCCAGCAGCTTAGTGGAATTTGATACGCAGTATTTT
TRBJ1-1 TRBV12-5 - many CASGHTAGTTEAFF TGTGCTAGTGGGCACACCGCAGGGACCACTGAAGCTTTCTTT
TRBJ2-7 TRBV28 TRBD2 many CASHGWEGLYEQYF TGTGCCAGCCACGGGTGGGAGGGGCTTTACGAGCAGTACTTC
TRBJ1-1 TRBV4-1 TRBD1 many CASSQEATGGFWTEAFF TGCGCCAGCAGCCAAGAGGCTACAGGGGGGTTTTGGACTGAAGCTTTCTTT
TRBJ1-5 TRBV11-2 - few CASSITGGRGEPQHF TGTGCCAGCAGCATCACCGGGGGCCGAGGGGAGCCCCAGCATTTT
TRBJ2-7 TRBV28 - - CASSLYPSSYEQYF TGTGCCAGCAGTTTATACCCGAGCTCCTACGAGCAGTACTTC
TRBJ2-7 TRBV6-5 - - CASSYNLVGVYEQYF TGTGCCAGCAGTTACAATCTGGTTGGGGTCTACGAGCAGTACTTC
TRBJ1-2 TRBV6-1 - - CASSTGDGYTF TGTGCCAGCAGTACAGGTGATGGCTACACCTTC
TRBJ2-5 TRBV6-2/TRBV6-3 - many CASSYSTGLTQYF TGTGCCAGCAGTTACTCTACAGGGTTGACCCAGTACTTC
TRBJ2-2 TRBV12-3/TRBV12-4 TRBD1 many CASSLIPGRGSQLANTGELFF TGTGCCAGCAGTTTAATTCCAGGCAGGGGGAGTCAGCTGGCGAACACCGGGGAGCTGTTTTTT
TRBJ2-7 TRBV28 TRBD2 many CASCSGTTYEQYF TGTGCCAGCTGTAGCGGGACAACCTACGAGCAGTACTTC
TRBJ1-1 TRBV4-2 - many CASSQLVGGPNTEAFF TGTGCCAGCAGCCAATTGGTGGGAGGGCCGAACACTGAAGCTTTCTTT
TRBJ2-7 TRBV19 - - CASSNRKGEQYF TGTGCCAGTAGTAACCGAAAAGGGGAGCAGTACTTC
TRBJ2-2 TRBV5-1 TRBD2 many CASSRDYNTGELFF TGCGCCAGCAGTCGGGACTACAACACCGGGGAGCTGTTTTTT
TRBJ2-7 TRBV28 TRBD2 many CASSWTSTWGLYEQYF TGTGCCAGCAGCTGGACTAGCACCTGGGGGCTCTACGAGCAGTACTTC